The 27 T cell receptor beta chains in this list originate from one sample, sequenced in a study of T-cell reconstitution after alpha-beta-depleted transplantation in children. A TCRbeta library incorporating unique molecular identifiers was prepared. A single record per CDR3 protein comes from TCRdb applying MiXCR to the PCR reads. This table holds over 200,000 distinct CDR3 sequences, 11% found once. The sequenced sample was PBMCs, obtained before TCRalphabeta/CD19-depleted stem cell transplant. The receptors here all came from a child younger than two with acute myeloid leukemia, due to receive a stem cell transplant.

This clonotype was found many times. V is TRBV15 and J is TRBJ1-3; D is ambiguous. Germline V lookup: CDR1 LNHNV, CDR2 YYDKDF (reference sequence). The V end was cut by 1 base, the J end by 0 bases, with 10 bases between. The CDR3 covers 16 residues. CDR3 coding DNA: TGTGCCACCAGCAGAGTGGGCTCCTACTCTGGAAACACCATATATTTT. Its protein product is CATSRVGSYSGNTIYF.

Comment on this clonotype: Possible read error: a much larger clone is one base away. V is TRBV20-1 and J is TRBJ1-2; 9 bases line up with TRBD1. The CDR3 is 14 residues long. V shed 2 bases, J shed 2 bases, and the junction held 3 bases outside the gene matches. The V gene's germline CDR1 is DFQATT and CDR2 SNEGSKA (reference sequence). CDR3 nucleotide sequence: TGCAGTGCTAGATCCGGGACAGGGAACTATGGCTACACCTTC. Translated, it gives CSARSGTGNYGYTF.

This clonotype was seen ten or more times. This chain joins TRBV12-3 or TRBV12-4 and TRBJ1-5; 9 nucleotides agree with TRBD1. The CDR3 totals 16 residues. After removal of 5 bases from V and 5 bases from J, the junction contained 10 bases not matched to a gene. The chain's CDR3 is CASSLWGTGRDQPQHF. The DNA of the CDR3 is TGTGCCAGCAGTCTCTGGGGGACAGGGAGGGATCAGCCCCAGCATTTT.

Only a few counts were recorded for this clonotype. The J gene is TRBJ2-3, the V gene TRBV12-3 or TRBV12-4, with 10 bases aligning to TRBD2. V was pared by 4 bases and J by 14 bases, with 6 bases of the junction left unmatched. The CDR3 consists of 12 residues. The CDR3 nucleotides are TGTGCCAGCAGTTACGAGCGGGGGGGCAGGTATTTT. Protein: CASSYERGGRYF.

Ten or more counts support this clonotype. This chain uses TRBV5-4 with TRBJ2-3; TRBD2 is a possible D gene (6 bases). The CDR3 runs 17 residues. V gave up 4 bases and J gave up 4 bases, with 22 bases separating them. Germline-derived CDR1 and CDR2 are SGHNT and YYREEE (reference sequence). CDR3 loop: CASSSPGLARGADTQYF. CDR3 sequence (DNA): TGTGCCAGCAGCAGTCCGGGACTGGCCCGAGGTGCAGATACGCAGTATTTT.

The table lists this clonotype with many counts. This chain links TRBV3-1 with TRBJ2-2; possibly TRBD1 or TRBD2 for D (6 bases each). Germline assignment: CDR1 LGHDT and CDR2 YNNKEL (reference sequence). Trimming stripped 1 base from V and 0 bases from J, with 15 bases between. This CDR3 has 18 amino acids. This chain's CDR3 is CASSQASDGGSNTGELFF. The CDR3, as DNA: TGTGCCAGCAGCCAAGCTTCGGACGGGGGCTCGAACACCGGGGAGCTGTTTTTT.

The rearrangement joins TRBV5-1 to TRBJ2-3; perhaps TRBD2 as D (6 bases). The CDR3 has 14 amino acids. In germline, CDR1 is SGHRS, CDR2 YFSETQ. V dropped 3 bases and J dropped 2 bases, with 10 bases sitting between them. CDR3: CASSWERVTDTQYF. The DNA for the CDR3 is TGCGCCAGCAGCTGGGAGCGGGTCACAGATACGCAGTATTTT.

This clonotype was counted ten times or more. The chain is built from TRBV9 and TRBJ1-6; D perhaps matches TRBD1 (6 bases). V gave up 0 bases and J gave up 9 bases, with 13 bases separating them. The germline V gene has CDR1 SGDLS and CDR2 YYNGEE. This CDR3 contains 15 residues. CDR3 in DNA: TGTGCCAGCAGCGTAGGTCAGGGGATCGGTTCACCCCTCCACTTT. Protein product: CASSVGQGIGSPLHF.

This clonotype was recorded many times. CDR3 sequence: CASTGYNQPQHF. The CDR3 coding sequence is TGTGCCAGCACCGGTTACAATCAGCCCCAGCATTTT. The V gene is TRBV6-2 or TRBV6-3, the J gene TRBJ1-5, with D uncertain. Germline V lookup: CDR1 MNHEY, CDR2 SVGEGT. The ends were cut back, 7 bases at V and 3 bases at J, with 7 bases in the middle. The CDR3 is made up of 12 amino acids.

This clonotype came up many times. This chain uses TRBV28 with TRBJ1-2, with D perhaps TRBD1 (5 bases). Germline loops: CDR1 MDHEN, CDR2 SYDVKM. This CDR3 comprises 15 residues. Trimming cost V 4 bases and J 0 bases, with 12 bases left between them. The CDR3 loop reads CASSWEGPPNYGYTF. CDR3 nucleotides: TGTGCCAGCAGTTGGGAGGGACCCCCTAACTATGGCTACACCTTC.

This clonotype was picked up a small number of times. J is TRBJ1-3 and V is TRBV28; possible D gene TRBD1, 6 bases. CDR3 size: 15 residues. Germline CDR1 reads MDHEN; CDR2 reads SYDVKM. Trimming removed 2 bases at V and 4 bases at J, with 12 bases between. The CDR3 here is CASSLGGRLGNTIYF. For the CDR3, the DNA is TGTGCCAGCAGTTTAGGGGGGCGCTTGGGAAACACCATATATTTT. Drawing the rest from reference TRBV28 and TRBJ1-3, the complete variable domain is DVKVTQSSRYLVKRTGEKVFLECVQDMDHENMFWYRQDPGLGLRLIYFSYDVKMKEKGDIPEGYSVSREKKERFSLILESASTNQTSMYLCASSLGGRLGNTIYFGEGSWLTVV.

This clonotype was seen at least ten times. The chain combines TRBV9 with TRBJ2-2, with no clear D. Trimming shortened V by 3 bases and J by 0 bases, and 9 bases separated the two germline ends. The CDR3 length is 15 residues. Germline V gene sequence: CDR1 SGDLS, CDR2 YYNGEE. As DNA, the CDR3 is TGTGCCAGCAGCGGTGCCGGCACGAACACCGGGGAGCTGTTTTTT. Protein product: CASSGAGTNTGELFF.

A single count supports this clonotype. This chain connects TRBV24-1 to TRBJ2-7; tentatively, D is TRBD1 (5 bases). From germline, CDR1 is KGHDR and CDR2 SFDVKD. CDR3 length equals 14 residues. Trimming took off 4 bases at V and 2 bases at J, with 11 bases between the two ends. The CDR3: CATSEWQGAYEQYF. The CDR3 DNA follows: TGTGCCACCAGTGAATGGCAGGGTGCCTACGAGCAGTACTTC.

This clonotype was seen repeatedly, ten times or more. The rearrangement links TRBV27 to TRBJ2-7; 9 nucleotides align to TRBD1. V was clipped by 5 bases and J by 4 bases; unmatched bases: 12. This CDR3 has 16 amino acids. Germline CDR1 MNHEY, CDR2 SMNVEV (reference sequence). The CDR3 bases are TGTGCCAGCAGTGGCCTAACAGGGGGCGTATTTTACGAGCAGTACTTC. It specifies CASSGLTGGVFYEQYF.

This clonotype was observed a handful of times. The chain links TRBV7-9 to TRBJ1-1; D gene uncertain. Germline assignment: CDR1 SEHNR and CDR2 FQNEAQ (reference sequence). CDR3 length: 14 amino acids. V lost 5 bases and J 1 base, leaving 11 bases between the germline ends. The CDR3 spells CASSLITQNTEAFF. DNA for the CDR3: TGTGCCAGCAGCCTGATCACCCAGAACACTGAAGCTTTCTTT. The whole variable domain, remainder taken from reference TRBV7-9 and TRBJ1-1, is DTGVSQNPRHKITKRGQNVTFRCDPISEHNRLYWYRQTLGQGPEFLTYFQNEAQLEKSRLLSDRFSAERPKGSFSTLEIQRTEQGDSAMYLCASSLITQNTEAFFGQGTRLTVV.

This clonotype was counted at least ten times. The gene calls are TRBV3-1 and TRBJ2-3; 10 bases are a match to TRBD2. Trimming at V came to 8 bases and at J to 8 bases, leaving 19 bases not matched to a gene. The germline gives CDR1 LGHDT, CDR2 YNNKEL (reference sequence). CDR3 size: 17 residues. CDR3 sequence (DNA): TGTGCCAGCGGCCCTCTTTTCCTAGCGGGAGTGGTTACTACGCAGTATTTT. It is translated as CASGPLFLAGVVTTQYF.

This clonotype was seen ten or more times. The chain links TRBV11-2 to TRBJ1-2; the D gene is possibly TRBD1 (5 bases). In germline, CDR1 is SGHAT, CDR2 FQNNGV. Between the trimmed V and J ends, which lost 4 bases and 8 bases, there was a span of 17 bases. CDR3 length: 14 amino acids. DNA of the CDR3: TGTGCCAGCAGCTACTTCTCAGGGAAATTGGGCTACACCTTC. Protein product: CASSYFSGKLGYTF.

This clonotype was seen at least ten times. V gene TRBV18 combines with J gene TRBJ2-5; 7 nucleotides match TRBD2. This CDR3 spans 14 amino acids. The V segment lost 3 bases and the J segment 4 bases; nucleotides outside the gene matches: 5. CDR1 KGHSH and CDR2 LQKENI come from the germline V gene. DNA for the CDR3: TGTGCCAGCTCACCGGGCGGGAGTGGAGAGACCCAGTACTTC. Its translation: CASSPGGSGETQYF.

This clonotype has at least ten counts. The V and J genes are TRBV7-2 and TRBJ2-7; 8 bases are shared with TRBD1. With V trimmed by 5 bases and J by 0 bases, 12 bases remained unmatched. The CDR3 is 17 residues long. CDR1 SGHTA and CDR2 FQGNSA come from the germline V gene. CDR3 sequence (DNA): TGTGCCAGCAGCCCCCCTCGGACAGGGATGAGCTCCTACGAGCAGTACTTC. Its translation: CASSPPRTGMSSYEQYF.

Many counts were recorded for this clonotype. The chain couples TRBV28 to TRBJ2-2; 7 bases fit TRBD1. This CDR3 is built from 15 residues. The V and J ends lost 8 bases and 0 bases, in that order; junction bases with no gene match: 6. Germline values: CDR1 MDHEN, CDR2 SYDVKM. The CDR3 reads CASDTGTANTGELFF. Written as DNA, the CDR3 is TGTGCCAGCGATACCGGGACAGCGAACACCGGGGAGCTGTTTTTT.

This clonotype has just a few counts. This chain uses TRBV7-8 with TRBJ2-7, with 9 bases identical to TRBD2. Germline CDR1 reads SGHVS; CDR2 reads FQNEAQ. The CDR3 runs 19 residues. V gave up 7 bases and J gave up 4 bases; unmatched junction bases: 23. CDR3 sequence: CASTFVPFGGAGGLYEQYF. As DNA, the CDR3 is TGTGCCAGCACCTTCGTTCCCTTTGGTGGCGCGGGAGGGCTTTACGAGCAGTACTTC.

This clonotype occurred many times. The rearrangement joins TRBV7-2 to TRBJ2-1, with 8 bases identical to TRBD1. Germline CDR1 reads SGHTA; CDR2 reads FQGNSA. The CDR3 is 14 residues long. The ends lost 5 bases at V and 7 bases at J; junction bases unmatched: 7. The CDR3 DNA reads as TGTGCCAGCAGCGTTTTTAGACAGGGGAATGAGCAGTTCTTC. Its protein is CASSVFRQGNEQFF.

This clonotype showed up many times. The rearrangement links TRBV29-1 to TRBJ2-3; the match to TRBD2 covers 9 bases. This CDR3 region has 11 residues. From germline, CDR1 is SQVTM and CDR2 ANQGSEA. The junction had 0 bases not matched to a gene; V was cut back by 6 bases and J by 5 bases. CDR3 amino acids: CSVLAGDTQYF. The CDR3 DNA is TGCAGCGTACTAGCGGGAGATACGCAGTATTTT.

This clonotype was counted many times. The CDR3 loop is CASSLRAGGASYNEQFF. The CDR3, as DNA: TGTGCCAGCAGCCTCCGAGCGGGAGGGGCTTCTTACAATGAGCAGTTCTTC. The chain links TRBV4-2 to TRBJ2-1; TRBD2 agrees at 10 bases. Looked up from germline, CDR1 is LGHNA and CDR2 is YNFKEQ. The CDR3 contains 17 residues. V shed 4 bases and J 4 bases; nucleotides not matched to a gene: 10.

This clonotype was detected ten times or more. V usage is TRBV7-9 and J usage is TRBJ1-1; D unclear. Trimming removed 6 bases at V and 3 bases at J, with 5 bases between. In germline, CDR1 is SEHNR, CDR2 FQNEAQ (reference sequence). There are 11 residues in the CDR3. Here the CDR3 DNA reads TGTGCCAGCAGGCGGGACACTGAAGCTTTCTTT. Its translation is CASRRDTEAFF. The whole variable domain, remainder taken from reference TRBV7-9 and TRBJ1-1, is DTGVSQNPRHKITKRGQNVTFRCDPISEHNRLYWYRQTLGQGPEFLTYFQNEAQLEKSRLLSDRFSAERPKGSFSTLEIQRTEQGDSAMYLCASRRDTEAFFGQGTRLTVV.

This clonotype was detected many times. The chain carries TRBV20-1 and TRBJ2-5; 11 bases fit TRBD2. This CDR3 comprises 13 residues. Germline trimming cut 5 bases from V and 3 bases from J; bases unmatched to any gene: 2. The germline V gene has CDR1 DFQATT and CDR2 SNEGSKA (reference sequence). The CDR3 DNA reads TGCAGTGCTCAGACTAGCGGGGAAGAGACCCAGTACTTC. Translating gives CSAQTSGEETQYF.

In its sample, this clonotype was seen many times. The chain uses TRBV7-2 and TRBJ2-3, with unresolved D. V lost 5 bases, J lost 3 bases, and 9 bases lay in between. This CDR3 is built from 13 residues. Per the germline V gene, CDR1 is SGHTA and CDR2 is FQGNSA. As DNA, the CDR3 is TGTGCCAGCAGCCTAGGACCTACAGATACGCAGTATTTT. It codes for CASSLGPTDTQYF. Together with reference TRBV7-2 and TRBJ2-3, the CDR3 gives the full variable domain: GAGVSQSPSNKVTEKGKDVELRCDPISGHTALYWYRQSLGQGLEFLIYFQGNSAPDKSGLPSDRFSAERTGGSVSTLTIQRTQQEDSAVYLCASSLGPTDTQYFGPGTRLTVL.